These 15 T cell receptor beta chains share one sample of origin, sequenced in a study of cytomegalovirus exposure and HLA in healthy donors. The repertoire was sequenced with immunoSEQ multiplex PCR; TCRdb's copy has only in-frame clones and lacks some. Found here are 85,000 to 90,000 clones, about 96% of them singletons; the top ten hold around 0.78%. The sample taken for sequencing was PBMCs. The receptors were sampled from a man younger than 35 in good health and CMV-seronegative.

The chain couples TRBV12-5 to TRBJ2-5, with TRBD2 matching over 10 bases. This CDR3 has 15 amino acids. Unmatched junction bases numbered 6, after V lost 4 bases and J lost 4 bases. Germline CDR1 reads LGHNT; CDR2 reads FRNRAP. This CDR3 is CASGSPSGSGETQYF. The CDR3 DNA follows: TGTGCTAGTGGTTCCCCTAGCGGGAGCGGAGAGACCCAGTACTTC.

The V and J genes are TRBV27 and TRBJ2-3; weak D call: TRBD2 (5 bases). The CDR3 has 14 residues. CDR1 is MNHEY and CDR2 is SMNVEV in the germline V gene (reference sequence). Between the trimmed V and J ends, which lost 6 bases and 3 bases, there was a span of 13 bases. The CDR3 sequence: CASSSSGRTDTQYF. CDR3 nucleotides: TGTGCCAGCAGCTCAAGCGGAAGAACAGATACGCAGTATTTT.

The J gene is TRBJ1-3, the V gene TRBV5-1, with D unresolved. The V gene lost 4 bases and the J gene lost 0 bases, with 8 bases spanning the gap. This CDR3 spans 14 amino acids. CDR1 SGHRS and CDR2 YFSETQ come from the germline V gene. As DNA, the CDR3 is TGCGCCAGCAGCCTCCGTCCCTCTGGAAACACCATATATTTT. Its translation is CASSLRPSGNTIYF.

The genes are TRBV5-1 and TRBJ1-4; D gene uncertain. Germline CDR1 SGHRS, CDR2 YFSETQ. The CDR3 is made up of 15 amino acids. Deletions cut 4 bases from V and 0 bases from J, with 10 bases between. As DNA, the CDR3 is TGCGCCAGCAGCCTACTACCGGCAACTAATGAAAAACTGTTTTTT. Protein sequence: CASSLLPATNEKLFF.

The chain uses TRBV4-1 and TRBJ2-5; 11 bases agree with TRBD2. V lost 0 bases and J lost 14; bases outside the gene matches: 8. The CDR3 is made up of 14 amino acids. Germline V lookup: CDR1 MGHRA, CDR2 YSYEKL. This chain's CDR3 is CASSQDSLAGVFYF. DNA for the CDR3: TGCGCCAGCAGCCAAGACTCACTAGCGGGGGTGTTTTACTTC.

The V gene is TRBV10-1, the J gene TRBJ2-7; unclear D gene. Germline V CDR1 and CDR2: WNHNN, SYGVQD (reference sequence). V shed 6 bases and J shed 3 bases, with 15 bases lying between them. CDR3 length: 14 residues. The CDR3 loop is CASSVGPLGYEQYF. CDR3 sequence (DNA): TGCGCCAGCAGCGTGGGTCCTCTAGGCTACGAGCAGTACTTC.

The rearrangement links TRBV29-1 to TRBJ2-2, with 9 positions matching TRBD2. The CDR3 covers 14 residues. Trimming at V came to 7 bases and at J to 8 bases, leaving 11 bases not matched to a gene. Germline V gene lookup returns CDR1 SQVTM and CDR2 ANQGSEA. In DNA, the CDR3 is TGCAGCGGCCTATTAGCGGGAGTACCTGGGGAGCTGTTTTTT. Translated, it gives CSGLLAGVPGELFF.

This clone appeared a single time. The CDR3 spells CATMTGPKAFF. The CDR3 DNA reads TGTGCCACCATGACAGGGCCCAAAGCTTTCTTT. The chain recombines TRBV10-3 with TRBJ1-1, with 7 positions matching TRBD1. The CDR3 is 11 residues long. Trimming at V came to 10 bases and at J to 9 bases, leaving 8 bases not matched to a gene. Germline loops: CDR1 ENHRY, CDR2 SYGVKD.

The chain joins TRBV14 to TRBJ2-5, with 7 bases aligning to TRBD2. Unmatched junction bases numbered 5, after V lost 0 bases and J lost 4 bases. The CDR3 is 15 amino acids. Germline V gene sequence: CDR1 SGHDN, CDR2 FVKESK. The CDR3 is CASSQETGGGETQYF. Here the CDR3 DNA reads TGTGCCAGCAGCCAAGAAACTGGGGGGGGAGAGACCCAGTACTTC.

This clone was recorded a few times. The rearrangement links TRBV6-1 to TRBJ1-5; a weak D match, TRBD1 (6 bases). Trimming pared 7 bases from V and 6 bases from J, leaving 10 bases between. This CDR3 has 12 residues. Germline V gives CDR1 MNHNS, CDR2 SASEGT. In DNA, the CDR3 is TGTGCCAGCACGGCCAGGGGTCAGCCCCAGCATTTT. Encoded protein: CASTARGQPQHF.

This clone was detected only once. V gene TRBV5-1 combines with J gene TRBJ1-1; no clear D gene. The germline gives CDR1 SGHRS, CDR2 YFSETQ. With 4 bases removed from V and 11 bases from J, the gap between germline ends came to 18 bases. The CDR3 has 13 amino acids. The CDR3 here is CASSTETEVRAFF. CDR3 sequence (DNA): TGCGCCAGCAGCACAGAAACGGAGGTAAGGGCTTTCTTT.

This chain links TRBV21-1 with TRBJ1-5; the table's D call, TRBD1, was not checked against the DNA. TRBV21-1 is classified as a pseudogene. The CDR3 is made up of 13 amino acids. The CDR3 loop is CASSPQGGQPQHF. CDR3 coding DNA: TGTGCCAGCAGCCCTCAGGGGGGTCAGCCCCAGCATTTT.

The chain employs TRBV10-1 and TRBJ1-5; D is unresolved. The CDR3 covers 13 residues. V lost 4 bases and J 3 bases, leaving 7 bases between the germline ends. Germline CDR1 is WNHNN and CDR2 is SYGVQD (reference sequence). The chain's CDR3 is CASSAGFNQPQHF. The CDR3 DNA reads TGCGCCAGCAGTGCAGGTTTCAATCAGCCCCAGCATTTT.

The genes are TRBV9 and TRBJ2-5; D possibly corresponds to TRBD2 (6 bases). The CDR3 runs 15 residues. V was pared by 0 bases and J by 1 base, with 10 bases between. The V gene's germline CDR1 is SGDLS and CDR2 YYNGEE. The CDR3 reads CASSVVGTFQETQYF. CDR3 in DNA: TGTGCCAGCAGCGTAGTCGGGACTTTCCAAGAGACCCAGTACTTC.

The chain carries TRBV7-6 and TRBJ1-2; D unresolved. Germline CDR1 and CDR2: SGHVS and FNYEAQ. This CDR3 contains 14 residues. Trimming cost V 5 bases and J 1 base, with 11 bases left between them. The CDR3: CASSPKPNNYGYTF. CDR3 in DNA: TGTGCCAGCAGCCCGAAGCCCAATAACTATGGCTACACCTTC.